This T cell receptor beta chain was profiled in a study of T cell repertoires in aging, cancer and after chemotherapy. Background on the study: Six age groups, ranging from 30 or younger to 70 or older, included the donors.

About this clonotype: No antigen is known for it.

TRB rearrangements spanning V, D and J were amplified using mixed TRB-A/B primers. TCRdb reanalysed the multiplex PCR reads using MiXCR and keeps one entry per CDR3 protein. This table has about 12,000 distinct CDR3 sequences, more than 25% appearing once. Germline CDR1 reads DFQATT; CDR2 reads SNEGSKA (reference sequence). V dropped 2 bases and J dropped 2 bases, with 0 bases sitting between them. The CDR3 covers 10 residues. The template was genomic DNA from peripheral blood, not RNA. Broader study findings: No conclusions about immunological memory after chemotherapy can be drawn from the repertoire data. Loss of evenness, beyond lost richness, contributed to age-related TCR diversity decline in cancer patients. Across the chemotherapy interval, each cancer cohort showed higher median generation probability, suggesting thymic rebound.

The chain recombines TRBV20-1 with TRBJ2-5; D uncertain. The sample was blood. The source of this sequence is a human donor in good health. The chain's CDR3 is CSARQETQYF. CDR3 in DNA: TGCAGTGCTAGACAAGAGACCCAGTACTTC.